This T cell receptor beta chain comes out of a study of cytomegalovirus exposure and HLA in healthy donors. Across the study: Unique TCRs from HLA-typed donors, roughly 87 million of them, were held in an early data release.

In the case of this clone: Its target is unknown.

The CDR3 extends over 14 amino acids. J lost 0 bases, V lost 9 bases, and 5 bases had no gene match. Germline V CDR1 and CDR2: PRHDT, FYEKMQ (reference sequence). PCR employed 60 Vbeta and 13 Jbeta primers. Assay: immunoSEQ multiplex PCR; the TCRdb copy retains only in-frame clones and omits some. The sample consists of 160,000 or so clones, about 77% of them appearing once. Study results and caveats: It was likely that a cluster of highly shared sequence variants was a sequencing artifact. A missense DCLRE1C variant was associated with V- and J-gene trimming of TCR beta chains in a later analysis, and an independent cohort replicated the association.

The sequenced material came from PBMCs. The TCR was taken from a woman aged 45 to 65 in good health and CMV-seronegative. V gene TRBV13 combines with J gene TRBJ1-1, with 9 nucleotides matching TRBD1. CDR3 in amino acids: CASGDRVMNTEAFF. The CDR3 region has the DNA TGTGCCAGTGGGGACAGGGTTATGAACACTGAAGCTTTCTTT.